The 5 T cell receptor beta chains below all came from one sample that was sequenced in a study of naive and memory T cell subsets. General study points: Possibly reflecting memory cells re-expressing CD45RA, a few larger clonotypes occurred in naive repertoires, especially CD8.

These receptors have no identified antigens. An equimolar mix of two oligonucleotides served as the beta constant-region primer for TRBC1 and TRBC2. Ligated cDNA was amplified by four rounds of PCR with nested alpha and beta constant-region primers and SP2. TCRdb re-derived calls from the UMI-ligation and nested PCR reads in MiXCR, one entry per CDR3 protein. The repertoire holds approximately 140,000 distinct CDR3 sequences, approximately 24% seen once, with 0.11% in the top ten. The sequencing input was naive CD4+ T cells from blood. Receptors were obtained from a human donor in good health.

This clonotype was observed a few times. The CDR3 sequence is CASSGGNIQYF. In DNA form, the CDR3 reads TGTGCCTCATCGGGGGGGAACATTCAGTACTTC. V is TRBV30 and J is TRBJ2-4; 8 bases map to TRBD2. The J segment lost 7 bases and the V segment lost 7 bases, leaving 3 bases of the junction unmatched. The CDR3 has 11 residues. Per germline, CDR1 GTSNPN and CDR2 SVGIG (reference sequence).

The chain has TRBV5-6 and TRBJ2-7, with TRBD2 matching 7 bases. V dropped 4 bases and J dropped 1; count of bases not matched to a gene: 8. Germline CDR1 and CDR2: SGHDT and YYEEEE. The CDR3 sequence is 15 residues long. As DNA, the CDR3 is TGTGCCAGCAGCCTCACCAGCGGGACTTCCTACGAGCAGTACTTC. Its translation: CASSLTSGTSYEQYF.

This clonotype was seen many times. The V call is TRBV3-1, the J call TRBJ2-1; D is unresolved. V lost 0 bases, J lost 5 bases, and 5 bases lay in between. The CDR3 is 13 residues long. The germline CDR1 and CDR2 sequences are LGHDT and YNNKEL (reference sequence). Written as DNA, the CDR3 is TGTGCCAGCAGCCAAGACATTCACAATGAGCAGTTCTTC. Encoded protein: CASSQDIHNEQFF.

This clonotype was seen a handful of times. The genes are TRBV10-3 and TRBJ2-1, with D possibly called TRBD1 or TRBD2 (7 bases each). CDR1 and CDR2 from the germline V gene are ENHRY and SYGVKD. The CDR3 runs 14 residues. Trimming pared 9 bases from V and 0 bases from J, leaving 12 bases between. This CDR3 reads CAIQGDYSYNEQFF. As DNA, the CDR3 is TGTGCCATTCAGGGGGACTACTCCTACAATGAGCAGTTCTTC.

The chain uses TRBV25-1 and TRBJ2-1, with D perhaps TRBD2 (6 bases). There are 14 residues in the CDR3. The germline V gene encodes CDR1 MGHDK and CDR2 SYGVNS. V lost 8 bases and J 8 bases, leaving 19 bases between the germline ends. The CDR3 loop reads CASRGTLRIHEQFF. The CDR3 coding sequence is TGTGCCAGCCGGGGGACCTTGAGGATCCATGAGCAGTTCTTC.